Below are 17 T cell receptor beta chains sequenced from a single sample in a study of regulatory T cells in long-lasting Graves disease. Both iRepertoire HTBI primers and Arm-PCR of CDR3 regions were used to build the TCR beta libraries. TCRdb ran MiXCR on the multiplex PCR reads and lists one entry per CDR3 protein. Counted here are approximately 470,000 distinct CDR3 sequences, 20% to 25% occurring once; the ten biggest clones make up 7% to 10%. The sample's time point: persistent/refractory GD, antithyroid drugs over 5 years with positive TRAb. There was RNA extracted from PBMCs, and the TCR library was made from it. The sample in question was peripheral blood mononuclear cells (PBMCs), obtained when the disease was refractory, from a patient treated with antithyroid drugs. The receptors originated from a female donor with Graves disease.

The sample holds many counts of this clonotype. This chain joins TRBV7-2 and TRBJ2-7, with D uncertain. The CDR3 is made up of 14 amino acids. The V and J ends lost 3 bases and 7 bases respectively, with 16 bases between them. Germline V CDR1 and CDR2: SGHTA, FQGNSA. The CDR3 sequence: CASSFSTRFSEQYF. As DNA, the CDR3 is TGTGCCAGCAGCTTCTCGACTCGCTTCTCAGAGCAGTACTTC. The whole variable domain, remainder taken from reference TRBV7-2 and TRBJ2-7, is GAGVSQSPSNKVTEKGKDVELRCDPISGHTALYWYRQSLGQGLEFLIYFQGNSAPDKSGLPSDRFSAERTGGSVSTLTIQRTQQEDSAVYLCASSFSTRFSEQYFGPGTRLTVT.

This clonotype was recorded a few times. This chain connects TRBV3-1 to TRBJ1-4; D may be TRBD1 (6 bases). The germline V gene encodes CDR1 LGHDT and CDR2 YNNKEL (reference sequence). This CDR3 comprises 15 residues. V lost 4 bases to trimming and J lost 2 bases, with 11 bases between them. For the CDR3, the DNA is TGTGCCAGCAGCCGCTGGGGGGGCACTAATGAAAAACTGTTTTTT. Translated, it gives CASSRWGGTNEKLFF.

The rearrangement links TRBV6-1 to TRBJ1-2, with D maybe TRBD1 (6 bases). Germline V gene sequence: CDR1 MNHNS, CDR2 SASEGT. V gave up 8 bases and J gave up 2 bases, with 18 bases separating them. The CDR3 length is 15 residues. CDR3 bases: TGTGCCAGCTCATACTTTGGAGGACAGAACTATGGCTACACCTTC. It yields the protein CASSYFGGQNYGYTF.

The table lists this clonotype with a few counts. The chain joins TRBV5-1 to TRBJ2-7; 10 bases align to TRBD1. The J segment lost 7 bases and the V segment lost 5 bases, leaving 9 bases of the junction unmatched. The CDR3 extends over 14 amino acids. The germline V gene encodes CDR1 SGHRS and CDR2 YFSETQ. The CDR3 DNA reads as TGCGCCAGCAGTCCGGGACAGGGGCGTTGGGAGCAGTACTTC. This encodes CASSPGQGRWEQYF.

Written as DNA, the CDR3 is TGCGCCAGCAGCCAAGAGGCCAGGGGCTCCTACGAGCAGTACTTC. As protein: CASSQEARGSYEQYF. This rearrangement joins TRBV4-3 to TRBJ2-7, with D possibly being TRBD1 (6 bases). V gave up 0 bases and J gave up 0 bases, with 9 bases separating them. The germline V gene encodes CDR1 LGHNA and CDR2 YSLEER. The CDR3 is made up of 15 amino acids.

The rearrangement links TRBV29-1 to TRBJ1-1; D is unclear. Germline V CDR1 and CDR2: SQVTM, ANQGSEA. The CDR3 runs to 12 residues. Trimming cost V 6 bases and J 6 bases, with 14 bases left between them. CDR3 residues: CSVVDSPAEAFF. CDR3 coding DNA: TGCAGCGTGGTGGACTCGCCCGCTGAAGCTTTCTTT.

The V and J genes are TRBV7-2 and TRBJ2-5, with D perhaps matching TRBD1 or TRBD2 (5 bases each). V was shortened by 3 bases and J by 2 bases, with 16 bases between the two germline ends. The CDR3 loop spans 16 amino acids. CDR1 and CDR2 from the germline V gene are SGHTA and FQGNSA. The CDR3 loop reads CASSFVSGRLQETQYF. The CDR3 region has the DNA TGTGCCAGCAGCTTCGTGTCGGGACGGCTTCAAGAGACCCAGTACTTC.

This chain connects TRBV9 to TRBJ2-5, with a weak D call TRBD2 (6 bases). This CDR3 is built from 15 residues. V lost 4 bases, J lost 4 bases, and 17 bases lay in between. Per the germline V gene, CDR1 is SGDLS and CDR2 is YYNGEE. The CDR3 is CASSPDLEGLETQYF. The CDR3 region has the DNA TGTGCCAGCAGCCCCGATCTGGAGGGGTTAGAGACCCAGTACTTC. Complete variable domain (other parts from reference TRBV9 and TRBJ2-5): DSGVTQTPKHLITATGQRVTLRCSPRSGDLSVYWYQQSLDQGLQFLIQYYNGEERAKGNILERFSAQQFPDLHSELNLSSLELGDSALYFCASSPDLEGLETQYFGPGTRLLVL.

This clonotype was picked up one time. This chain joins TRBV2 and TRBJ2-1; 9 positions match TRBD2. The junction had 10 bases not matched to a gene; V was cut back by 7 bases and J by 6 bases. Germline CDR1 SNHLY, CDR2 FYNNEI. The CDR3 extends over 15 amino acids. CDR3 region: CASILGLAWTNEQFF. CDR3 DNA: TGTGCCAGCATACTCGGACTAGCGTGGACCAATGAGCAGTTCTTC.

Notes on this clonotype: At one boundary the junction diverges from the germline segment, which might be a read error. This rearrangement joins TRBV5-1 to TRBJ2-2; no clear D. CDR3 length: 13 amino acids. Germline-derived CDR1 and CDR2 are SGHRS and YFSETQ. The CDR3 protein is CASRPTNAGELFF. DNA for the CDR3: TGCGCCAGCAGACCCACGAACGCCGGGGAGCTGTTTTTT.

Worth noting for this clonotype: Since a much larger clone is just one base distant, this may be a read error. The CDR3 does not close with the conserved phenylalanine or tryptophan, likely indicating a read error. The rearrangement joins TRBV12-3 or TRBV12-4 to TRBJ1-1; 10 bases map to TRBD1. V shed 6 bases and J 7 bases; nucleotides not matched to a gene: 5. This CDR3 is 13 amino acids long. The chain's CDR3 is CASRRTGGDEAFS. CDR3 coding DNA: TGTGCCAGCAGAAGGACAGGGGGAGATGAAGCTTTCTCT.

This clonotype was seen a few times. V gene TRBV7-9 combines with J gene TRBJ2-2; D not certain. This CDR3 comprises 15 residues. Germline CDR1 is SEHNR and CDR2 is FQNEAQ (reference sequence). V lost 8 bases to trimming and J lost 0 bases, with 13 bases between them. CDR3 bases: TGTGCCAGCCGGACCGATGGAGCGAACACCGGGGAGCTGTTTTTT. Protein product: CASRTDGANTGELFF.

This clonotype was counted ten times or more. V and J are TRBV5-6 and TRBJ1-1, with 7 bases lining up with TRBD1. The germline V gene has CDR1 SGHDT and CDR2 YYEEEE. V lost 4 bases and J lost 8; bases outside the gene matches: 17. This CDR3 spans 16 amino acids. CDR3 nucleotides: TGTGCCAGCAGCCCTAGACAGGGAAGGGCAGGGGTAGAAGCTTTCTTT. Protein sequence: CASSPRQGRAGVEAFF.

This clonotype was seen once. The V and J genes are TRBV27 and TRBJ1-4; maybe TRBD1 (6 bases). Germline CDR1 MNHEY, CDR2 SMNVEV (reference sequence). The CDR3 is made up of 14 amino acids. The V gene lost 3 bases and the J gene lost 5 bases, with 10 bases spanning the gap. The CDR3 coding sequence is TGTGCCAGCAGTTTCGGGGGCGAAAATGAAAAACTGTTTTTT. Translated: CASSFGGENEKLFF.

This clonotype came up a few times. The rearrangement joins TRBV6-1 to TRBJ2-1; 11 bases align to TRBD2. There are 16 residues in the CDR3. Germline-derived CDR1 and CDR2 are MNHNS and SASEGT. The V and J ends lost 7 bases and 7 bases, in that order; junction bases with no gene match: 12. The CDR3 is CASTLRGGTSGNEQFF. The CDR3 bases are TGTGCCAGCACCCTAAGGGGGGGGACTAGCGGTAATGAGCAGTTCTTC.

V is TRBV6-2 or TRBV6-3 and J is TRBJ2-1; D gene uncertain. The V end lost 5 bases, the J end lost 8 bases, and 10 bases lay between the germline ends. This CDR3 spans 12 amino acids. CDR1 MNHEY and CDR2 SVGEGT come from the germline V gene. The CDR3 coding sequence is TGTGCCAGCAGTGAAGGGCTCCATGAGCAGTTCTTC. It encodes CASSEGLHEQFF.

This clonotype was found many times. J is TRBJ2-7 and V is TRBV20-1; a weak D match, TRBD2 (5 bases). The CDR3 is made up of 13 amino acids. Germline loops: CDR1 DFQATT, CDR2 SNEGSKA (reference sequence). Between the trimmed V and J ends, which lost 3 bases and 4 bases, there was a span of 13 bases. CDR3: CSASRGLGYEQYF. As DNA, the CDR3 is TGCAGTGCTAGTCGAGGGTTGGGGTACGAGCAGTACTTC.